The T cell receptor (beta chain) described here comes from a study of cytomegalovirus exposure and HLA in healthy donors. This CDR3 is built from 14 residues. Unmatched junction bases numbered 7, after V lost 9 bases and J lost 2 bases. Germline assignment: CDR1 ENHRY and CDR2 SYGVKD. PCR primers comprised 60 Vbeta and 13 Jbeta primers. Generated by immunoSEQ multiplex PCR, the TCRdb table keeps only in-frame clones and is missing some. The table lists about 230,000 clones, 80% to 90% of them singletons. This chain connects TRBV10-3 to TRBJ2-3, with 8 bases matching TRBD2. The receptor was isolated from a girl aged 2 to 10 in good health and CMV-seronegative. Sequencing input: PBMCs. CDR3: CAIISGVPTDTQYF. Here the CDR3 DNA reads TGTGCCATAATTAGCGGGGTCCCCACAGATACGCAGTATTTT.